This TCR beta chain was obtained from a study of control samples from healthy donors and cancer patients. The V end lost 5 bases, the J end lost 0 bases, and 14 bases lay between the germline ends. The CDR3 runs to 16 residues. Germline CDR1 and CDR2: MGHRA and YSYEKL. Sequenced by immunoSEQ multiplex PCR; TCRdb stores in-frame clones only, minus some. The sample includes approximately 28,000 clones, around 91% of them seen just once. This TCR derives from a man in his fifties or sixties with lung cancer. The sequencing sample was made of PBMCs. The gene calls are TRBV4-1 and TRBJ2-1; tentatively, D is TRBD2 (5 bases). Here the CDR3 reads CASSARLGSSYNEQFF. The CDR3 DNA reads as TGCGCCAGCAGCGCCAGACTGGGGAGCTCCTACAATGAGCAGTTCTTC.